The present T cell receptor beta chain was sequenced within a study of shared clonotypes between healthy human individuals. General observations from the study: Owing to a small donor count, the genetic and exposure-history diversity represented was limited. Relative to clonotypes present in all four donors, those not shared had lower generation probabilities. Larger richness was generally estimated for naive than memory subsets.

CDR3 length: 12 residues. Germline CDR1 reads LNHDA; CDR2 reads SQIVND (reference sequence). The V end lost 2 bases, the J end lost 3 bases, and 4 bases lay between the germline ends. Every subset had its genomic DNA shared out evenly among several immunoSEQ plates. Produced via immunoSEQ multiplex PCR; TCRdb's table is partial and in-frame only. This table holds 500,000 to 550,000 clones, approximately 95% found once. Concerning this clone itself: Its specificity is not known. The same CDR3 arises from other DNA sequences in this sample as well.

V gene TRBV19 combines with J gene TRBJ1-2; no firm D call. The receptor was derived from a woman in her twenties or thirties in good health. Sequencing input: naive CD4+ T cells sorted from blood. As to subset: CD45RA+ positively selected. CDR3 nucleotides: TGTGCCAGTAGTATAAGGGACTATGGCTACACCTTC. Encoded protein: CASSIRDYGYTF.